Ten or more counts support the clone carrying this TCR beta chain. Its antigen remains unidentified. The data stem from a study of tumor and adjacent non-tumor tissue in lung cancer. Three rounds of nested PCR, following a modified ARM-PCR protocol, produced the TCRbeta library. One entry per CDR3 protein, called by TCRdb with MiXCR from the multiplex PCR reads. The table includes over 110,000 distinct CDR3 sequences, 66% detected once. This sample's RNA came from whole unsorted tissue. The study, taken as a whole, reports: Normal lung showed higher cumulative top 100 clone frequency than tumor.

The V end lost 7 bases, the J end lost 6 bases, and 15 bases lay between the germline ends. The CDR3 consists of 13 residues. CDR1 is SGHAT and CDR2 is FQNNGV in the germline V gene. The sequenced sample consisted of lung tumor tissue. V usage is TRBV11-2 and J usage is TRBJ1-2; a possible D gene is TRBD1 (6 bases). The TCR originated in a man aged 55 to 69 with small cell lung cancer. The DNA of the CDR3 is TGTGCCAGCACCGACTGGGGGGCGGATGGCTACACCTTC. This translates into CASTDWGADGYTF.